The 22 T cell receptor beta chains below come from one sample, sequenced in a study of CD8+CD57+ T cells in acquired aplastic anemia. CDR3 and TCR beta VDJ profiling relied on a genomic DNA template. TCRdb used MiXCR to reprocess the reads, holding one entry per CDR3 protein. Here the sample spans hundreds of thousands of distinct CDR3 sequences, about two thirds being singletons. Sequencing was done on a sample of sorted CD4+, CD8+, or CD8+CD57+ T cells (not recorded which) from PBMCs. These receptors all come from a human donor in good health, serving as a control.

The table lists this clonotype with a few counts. CDR3 DNA sequence: TGTGCCAGCAGTGACTCGACAGGGGGCGCAGATACGCAGTATTTT. Translation gives CASSDSTGGADTQYF. The chain is built from TRBV6-4 and TRBJ2-3, with 10 bases aligning to TRBD1. J lost 4 bases, V lost 0 bases, and 1 base had no gene match. This CDR3 has 15 residues. CDR1 is MRHNA, CDR2 SNTAGT, per germline.

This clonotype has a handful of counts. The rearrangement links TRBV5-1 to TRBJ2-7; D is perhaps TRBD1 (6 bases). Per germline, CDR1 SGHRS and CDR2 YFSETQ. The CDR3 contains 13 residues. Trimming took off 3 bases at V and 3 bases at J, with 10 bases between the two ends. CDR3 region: CASSYTGNYEQYF. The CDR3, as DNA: TGCGCCAGCAGCTACACAGGGAACTACGAGCAGTACTTC.

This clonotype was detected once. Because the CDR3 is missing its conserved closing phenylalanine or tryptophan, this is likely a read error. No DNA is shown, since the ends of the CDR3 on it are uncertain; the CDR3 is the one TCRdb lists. The CDR3 here is CASSPSTVAEYY. This sequence joins TRBV7-8 and TRBJ2-3. Germline CDR1 and CDR2: SGHVS and FQNEAQ. Ends included, the CDR3 has 12 residues.

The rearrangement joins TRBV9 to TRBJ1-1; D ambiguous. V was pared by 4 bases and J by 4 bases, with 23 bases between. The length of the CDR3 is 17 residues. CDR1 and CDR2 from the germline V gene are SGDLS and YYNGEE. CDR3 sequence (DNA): TGTGCCAGCAGCTTAGCCATAAGGGTCGGGAAGTCCACTGAAGCTTTCTTT. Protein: CASSLAIRVGKSTEAFF. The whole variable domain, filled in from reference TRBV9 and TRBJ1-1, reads DSGVTQTPKHLITATGQRVTLRCSPRSGDLSVYWYQQSLDQGLQFLIQYYNGEERAKGNILERFSAQQFPDLHSELNLSSLELGDSALYFCASSLAIRVGKSTEAFFGQGTRLTVV.

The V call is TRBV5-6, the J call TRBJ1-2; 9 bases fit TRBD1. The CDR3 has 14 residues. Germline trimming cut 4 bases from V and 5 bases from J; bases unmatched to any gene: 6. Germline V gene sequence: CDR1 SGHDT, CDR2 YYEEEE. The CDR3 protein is CASSRQGVRYGYTF. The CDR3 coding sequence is TGTGCCAGCAGCCGACAGGGGGTCCGATATGGCTACACCTTC. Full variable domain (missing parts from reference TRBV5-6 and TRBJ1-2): DAGVTQSPTHLIKTRGQQVTLRCSPKSGHDTVSWYQQALGQGPQFIFQYYEEEERQRGNFPDRFSGHQFPNYSSELNVNALLLGDSALYLCASSRQGVRYGYTFGSGTRLTVV.

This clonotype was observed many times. CDR3 in amino acids: CASSTRTGVISYEQYF. CDR3 in DNA: TGTGCCAGTAGTACCCGGACAGGGGTAATTTCCTACGAGCAGTACTTC. V and J are TRBV19 and TRBJ2-7; 9 nucleotides agree with TRBD1. V gave up 4 bases and J gave up 1 base; unmatched junction bases: 8. Germline V gene data show CDR1 as LNHDA and CDR2 as SQIVND (reference sequence). This CDR3 has 16 residues. The variable domain in full, with the rest retrieved from reference TRBV19 and TRBJ2-7, is DGGITQSPKYLFRKEGQNVTLSCEQNLNHDAMYWYRQDPGQGLRLIYYSQIVNDFQKGDIAEGYSVSREKKESFPLTVTSAQKNPTAFYLCASSTRTGVISYEQYFGPGTRLTVT.

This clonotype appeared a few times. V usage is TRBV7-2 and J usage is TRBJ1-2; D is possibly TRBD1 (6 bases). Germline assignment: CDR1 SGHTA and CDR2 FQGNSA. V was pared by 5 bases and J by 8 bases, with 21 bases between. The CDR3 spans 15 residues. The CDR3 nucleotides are TGTGCCAGCAGCAAACTAGCGGGGGCGGGGCGGGGCTACACCTTC. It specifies CASSKLAGAGRGYTF.

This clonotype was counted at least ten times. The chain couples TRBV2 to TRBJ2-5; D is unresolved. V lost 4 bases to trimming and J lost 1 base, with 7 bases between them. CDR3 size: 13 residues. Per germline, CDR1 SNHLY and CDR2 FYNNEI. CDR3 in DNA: TGTGCCAGCAGTGTTAGAGTCCAAGAGACCCAGTACTTC. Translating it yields CASSVRVQETQYF.

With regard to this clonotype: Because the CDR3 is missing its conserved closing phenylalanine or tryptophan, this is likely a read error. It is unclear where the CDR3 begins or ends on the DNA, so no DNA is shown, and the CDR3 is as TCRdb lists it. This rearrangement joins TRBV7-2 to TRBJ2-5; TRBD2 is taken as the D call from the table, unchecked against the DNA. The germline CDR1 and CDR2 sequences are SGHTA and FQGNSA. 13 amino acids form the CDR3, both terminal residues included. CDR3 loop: CASSLLTGSTDTQ.

The CDR3 protein is CASSLVVRLAGTEQYF. Written as DNA, the CDR3 is TGTGCCAGCAGCTTAGTAGTGCGACTAGCGGGGACAGAGCAGTACTTC. V and J are TRBV7-9 and TRBJ2-7, with 11 bases that match TRBD2. The V and J ends lost 1 base and 7 bases, in that order; junction bases with no gene match: 9. Germline V lookup: CDR1 SEHNR, CDR2 FQNEAQ (reference sequence). This CDR3 has 16 amino acids.

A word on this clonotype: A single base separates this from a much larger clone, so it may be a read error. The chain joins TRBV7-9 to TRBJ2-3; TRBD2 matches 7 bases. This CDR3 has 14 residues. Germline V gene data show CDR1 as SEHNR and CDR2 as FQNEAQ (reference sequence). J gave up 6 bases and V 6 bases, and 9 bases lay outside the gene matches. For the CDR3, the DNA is TGTGCCAGCAGTGCAGGGAGGGCTTTCGATACGCAGTATTTT. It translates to CASSAGRAFDTQYF.

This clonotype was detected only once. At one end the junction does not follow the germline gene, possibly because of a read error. The CDR3 DNA reads TGTGCCACTCGTCCCAGGGGGTATAGCAATCAGCCCCAGCATTTT. It specifies CATRPRGYSNQPQHF. The V gene is TRBV4-1, the J gene TRBJ1-5; 7 nucleotides line up with TRBD1. Germline CDR1 is MGHRA and CDR2 is YSYEKL. CDR3 length equals 15 residues.

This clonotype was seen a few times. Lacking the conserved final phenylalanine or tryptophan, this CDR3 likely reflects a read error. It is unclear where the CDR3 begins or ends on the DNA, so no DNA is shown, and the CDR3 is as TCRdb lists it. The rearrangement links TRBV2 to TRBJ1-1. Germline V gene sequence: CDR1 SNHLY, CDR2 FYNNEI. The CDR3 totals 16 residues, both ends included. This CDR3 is CASSRQGGITGEQFFG.

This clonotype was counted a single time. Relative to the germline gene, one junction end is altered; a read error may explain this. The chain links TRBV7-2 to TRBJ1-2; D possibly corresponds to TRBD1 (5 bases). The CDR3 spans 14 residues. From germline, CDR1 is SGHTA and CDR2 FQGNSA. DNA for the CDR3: TGTGCCAGCAGACCCCGCGGGGGAGTCCCCCTCCACTCCTTC. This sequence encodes CASRPRGGVPLHSF.

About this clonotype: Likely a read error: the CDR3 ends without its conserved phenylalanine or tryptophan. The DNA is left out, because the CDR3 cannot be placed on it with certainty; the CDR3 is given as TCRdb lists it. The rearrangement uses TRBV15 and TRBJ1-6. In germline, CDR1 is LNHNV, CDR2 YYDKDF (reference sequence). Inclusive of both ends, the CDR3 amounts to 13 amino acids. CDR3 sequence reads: CASMKRVSSPLQH.

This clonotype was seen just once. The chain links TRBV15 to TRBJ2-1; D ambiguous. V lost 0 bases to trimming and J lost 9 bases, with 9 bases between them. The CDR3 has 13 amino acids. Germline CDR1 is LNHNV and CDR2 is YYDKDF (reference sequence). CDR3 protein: CATSRDIETEQFF. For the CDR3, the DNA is TGTGCCACCAGCAGAGATATCGAAACTGAGCAGTTCTTC.

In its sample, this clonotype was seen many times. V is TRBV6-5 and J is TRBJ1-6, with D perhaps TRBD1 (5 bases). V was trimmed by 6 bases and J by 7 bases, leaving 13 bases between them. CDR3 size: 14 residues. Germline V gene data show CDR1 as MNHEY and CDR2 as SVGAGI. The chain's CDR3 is CASSRDGYNSPLHF. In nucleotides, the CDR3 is TGTGCCAGCAGCAGGGACGGGTACAATTCACCCCTCCACTTT.

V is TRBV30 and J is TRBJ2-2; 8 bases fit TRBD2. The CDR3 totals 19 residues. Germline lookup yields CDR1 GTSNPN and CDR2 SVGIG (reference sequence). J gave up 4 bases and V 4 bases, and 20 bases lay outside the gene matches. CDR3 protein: CAWTSSRWAGGTPTGELFF. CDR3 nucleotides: TGTGCCTGGACCTCGTCCCGTTGGGCGGGGGGAACTCCCACCGGGGAGCTGTTTTTT.

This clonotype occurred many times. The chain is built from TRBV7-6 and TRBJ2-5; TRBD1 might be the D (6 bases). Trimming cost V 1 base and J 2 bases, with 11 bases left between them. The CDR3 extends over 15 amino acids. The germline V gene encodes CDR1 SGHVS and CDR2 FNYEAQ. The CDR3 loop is CASSLGRTGQETQYF. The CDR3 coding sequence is TGTGCCAGCAGCTTAGGTCGAACAGGGCAAGAGACCCAGTACTTC.

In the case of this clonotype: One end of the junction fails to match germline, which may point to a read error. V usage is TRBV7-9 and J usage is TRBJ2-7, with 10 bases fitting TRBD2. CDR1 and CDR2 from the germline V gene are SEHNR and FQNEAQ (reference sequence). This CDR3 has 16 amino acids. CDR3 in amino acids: CASSLESGGEAGEQYF. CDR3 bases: TGTGCCAGCAGCTTAGAGAGCGGGGGGGAGGCCGGGGAGCAGTACTTT.

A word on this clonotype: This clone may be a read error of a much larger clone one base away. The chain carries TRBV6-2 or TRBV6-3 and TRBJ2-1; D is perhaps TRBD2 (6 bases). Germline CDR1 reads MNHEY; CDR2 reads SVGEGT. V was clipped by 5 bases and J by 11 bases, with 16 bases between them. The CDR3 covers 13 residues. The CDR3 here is CASSEAGEDKQFF. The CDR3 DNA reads TGTGCCAGCAGTGAAGCTGGGGAGGATAAGCAGTTCTTC.

This CDR3 is CASRREGANTDTQYF. CDR3 in DNA: TGTGCCAGCAGACGAGAAGGGGCGAATACAGATACGCAGTATTTT. The gene calls are TRBV25-1 and TRBJ2-3; D is perhaps TRBD1 (5 bases). Germline-derived CDR1 and CDR2 are MGHDK and SYGVNS. The CDR3 extends over 15 amino acids. With 6 bases removed from V and 3 bases from J, the gap between germline ends came to 16 bases.